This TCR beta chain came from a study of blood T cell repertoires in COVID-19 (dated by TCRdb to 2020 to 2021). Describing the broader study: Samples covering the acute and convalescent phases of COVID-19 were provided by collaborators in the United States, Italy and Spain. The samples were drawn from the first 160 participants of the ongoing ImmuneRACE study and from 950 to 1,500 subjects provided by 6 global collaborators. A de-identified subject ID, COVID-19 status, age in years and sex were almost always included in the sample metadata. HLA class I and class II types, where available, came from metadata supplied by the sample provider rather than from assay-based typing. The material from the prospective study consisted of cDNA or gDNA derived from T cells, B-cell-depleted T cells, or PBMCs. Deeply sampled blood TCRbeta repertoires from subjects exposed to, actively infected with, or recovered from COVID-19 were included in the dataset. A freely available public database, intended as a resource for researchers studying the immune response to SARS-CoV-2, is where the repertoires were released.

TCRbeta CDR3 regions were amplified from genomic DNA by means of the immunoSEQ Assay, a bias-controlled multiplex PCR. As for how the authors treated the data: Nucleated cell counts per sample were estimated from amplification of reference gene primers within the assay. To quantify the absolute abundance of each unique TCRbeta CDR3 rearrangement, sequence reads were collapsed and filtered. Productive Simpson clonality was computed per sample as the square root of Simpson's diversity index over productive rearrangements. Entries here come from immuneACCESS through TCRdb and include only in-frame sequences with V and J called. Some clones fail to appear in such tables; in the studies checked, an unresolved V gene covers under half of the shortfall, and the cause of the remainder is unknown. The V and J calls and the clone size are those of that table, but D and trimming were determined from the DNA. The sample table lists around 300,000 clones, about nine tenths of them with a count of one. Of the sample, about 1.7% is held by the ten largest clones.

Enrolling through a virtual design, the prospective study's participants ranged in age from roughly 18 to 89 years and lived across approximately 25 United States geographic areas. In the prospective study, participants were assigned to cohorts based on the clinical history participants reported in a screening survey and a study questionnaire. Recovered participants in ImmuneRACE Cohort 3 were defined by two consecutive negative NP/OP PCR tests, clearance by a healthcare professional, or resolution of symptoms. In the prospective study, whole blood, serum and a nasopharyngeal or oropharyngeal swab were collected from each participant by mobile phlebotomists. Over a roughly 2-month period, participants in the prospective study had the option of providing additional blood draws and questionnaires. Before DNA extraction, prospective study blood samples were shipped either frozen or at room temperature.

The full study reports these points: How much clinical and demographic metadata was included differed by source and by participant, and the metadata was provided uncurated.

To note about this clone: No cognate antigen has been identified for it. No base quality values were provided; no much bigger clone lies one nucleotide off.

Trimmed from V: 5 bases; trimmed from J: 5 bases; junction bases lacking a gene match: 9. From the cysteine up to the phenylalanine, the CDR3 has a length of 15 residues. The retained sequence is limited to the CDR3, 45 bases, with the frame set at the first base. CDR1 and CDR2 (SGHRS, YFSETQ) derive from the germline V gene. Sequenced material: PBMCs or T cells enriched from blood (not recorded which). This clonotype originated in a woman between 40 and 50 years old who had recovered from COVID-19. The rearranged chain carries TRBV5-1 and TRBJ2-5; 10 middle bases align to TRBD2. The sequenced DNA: TGCGCCAGCAGGGGTAGCGGGGGGCCAGGGGAGACCCAGTACTTC. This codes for CASRGSGGPGETQYF.